The present T cell receptor beta chain was sequenced within a study of beta chain features in type 1 diabetes. Investigators reverse transcribed all isolated RNA, so they sequenced expressed TCRB transcripts. Data came from immunoSEQ multiplex PCR; TCRdb stores just in-frame clones and leaves some out. The sample lists 65,000 to 85,000 clones; about 50% were seen once. In its sample, this clone was seen a few times. As yet, its antigen is unknown. Overall study results and limits: Type 1 diabetes patients had TCRB CDR3s that were shorter (moderately but significantly so) in all four CD4+ subsets. The question left open here concerned HLA type influencing TCRB rearrangement. Fewer junction insertions and more nucleotide deletions appeared in type 1 diabetes patients.

The specimen was central memory CD4+ T cells from blood. The receptor was derived from a man younger than 45 with type 1 diabetes.

The CDR3 nucleotides read TGTGCCAGCAGCAGCCGGGACAGGGGTGGCACCGGGGAGCTGTTTTTT. It yields the protein CASSSRDRGGTGELFF. The genes are TRBV7-9 and TRBJ2-2; 10 bases map to TRBD1. V trimming: 5 bases; J trimming: 4 bases; junction bases outside the gene matches: 7. The CDR3 has 16 amino acids. The germline gives CDR1 SEHNR, CDR2 FQNEAQ (reference sequence).